This TCR beta chain originates from a study of blood T cell repertoires in COVID-19. Study-wide background: From T cells, B-cell-depleted T cells, or PBMCs came the material, which was cDNA or gDNA.

J gave up 8 bases and V 6 bases, and 9 bases lay outside the gene matches. There are 13 residues in the CDR3. The V gene's germline CDR1 is ENHRY and CDR2 SYGVKD. Some clones are missing from TCRdb's copy, which holds only in-frame ones; the method was immunoSEQ multiplex PCR. The sample has tens of thousands of clones, roughly 85% seen once. This sequence joins TRBV10-3 and TRBJ1-2, with 7 bases matching TRBD1. The TCR was taken from a human donor in a cohort sampled during active COVID-19. Sequenced: peripheral blood. CDR3 bases: TGTGCCATCAGCACGCAGGGGGATGGCGGCTACACCTTC. Its translation: CAISTQGDGGYTF.